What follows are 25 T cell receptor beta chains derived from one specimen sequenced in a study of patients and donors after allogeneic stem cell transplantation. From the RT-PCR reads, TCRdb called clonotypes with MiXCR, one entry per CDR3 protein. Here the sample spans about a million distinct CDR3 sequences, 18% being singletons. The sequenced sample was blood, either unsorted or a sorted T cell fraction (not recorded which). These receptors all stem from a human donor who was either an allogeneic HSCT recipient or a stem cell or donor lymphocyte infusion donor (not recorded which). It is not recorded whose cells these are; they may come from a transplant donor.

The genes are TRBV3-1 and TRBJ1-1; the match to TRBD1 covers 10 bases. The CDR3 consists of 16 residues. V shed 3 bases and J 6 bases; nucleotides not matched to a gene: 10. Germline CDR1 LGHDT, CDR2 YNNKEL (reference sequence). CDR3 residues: CASSQRQGASTAEAFF. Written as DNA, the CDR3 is TGTGCCAGCAGCCAGAGACAGGGGGCGAGTACCGCTGAAGCTTTCTTT. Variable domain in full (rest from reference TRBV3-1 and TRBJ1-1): DTAVSQTPKYLVTQMGNDKSIKCEQNLGHDTMYWYKQDSKKFLKIMFSYNNKELIINETVPNRFSPKSPDKAHLNLHINSLELGDSAVYFCASSQRQGASTAEAFFGQGTRLTVV.

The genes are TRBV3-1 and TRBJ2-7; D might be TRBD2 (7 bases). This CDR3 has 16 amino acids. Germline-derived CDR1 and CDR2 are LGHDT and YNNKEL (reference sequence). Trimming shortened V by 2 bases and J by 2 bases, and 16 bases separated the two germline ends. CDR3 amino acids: CASSQSRGRGAYEQYF. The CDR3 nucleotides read TGTGCCAGCAGCCAAAGCAGGGGCCGGGGGGCCTACGAGCAGTACTTC.

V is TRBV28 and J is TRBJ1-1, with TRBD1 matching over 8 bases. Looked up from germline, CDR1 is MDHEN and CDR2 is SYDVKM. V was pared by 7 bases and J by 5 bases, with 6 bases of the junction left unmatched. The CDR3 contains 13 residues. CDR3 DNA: TGTGCCAGCACGACAGGGGTGGATACTGAAGCTTTCTTT. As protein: CASTTGVDTEAFF.

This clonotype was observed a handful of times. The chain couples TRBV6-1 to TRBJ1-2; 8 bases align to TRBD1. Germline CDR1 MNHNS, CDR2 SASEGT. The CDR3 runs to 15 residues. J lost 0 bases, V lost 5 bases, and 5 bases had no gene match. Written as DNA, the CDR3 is TGTGCCAGCAGTAGGGGGGACAGGACTAACTATGGCTACACCTTC. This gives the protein CASSRGDRTNYGYTF.

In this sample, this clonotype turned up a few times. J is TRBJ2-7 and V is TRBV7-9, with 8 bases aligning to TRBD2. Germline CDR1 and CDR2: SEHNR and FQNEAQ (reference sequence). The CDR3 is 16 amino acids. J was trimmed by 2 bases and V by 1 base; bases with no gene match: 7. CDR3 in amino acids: CASSLVVAGLPYEQYF. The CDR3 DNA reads TGTGCCAGCAGCTTAGTGGTAGCGGGATTACCCTACGAGCAGTACTTC. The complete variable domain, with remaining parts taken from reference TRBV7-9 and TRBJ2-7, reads DTGVSQNPRHKITKRGQNVTFRCDPISEHNRLYWYRQTLGQGPEFLTYFQNEAQLEKSRLLSDRFSAERPKGSFSTLEIQRTEQGDSAMYLCASSLVVAGLPYEQYFGPGTRLTVT.

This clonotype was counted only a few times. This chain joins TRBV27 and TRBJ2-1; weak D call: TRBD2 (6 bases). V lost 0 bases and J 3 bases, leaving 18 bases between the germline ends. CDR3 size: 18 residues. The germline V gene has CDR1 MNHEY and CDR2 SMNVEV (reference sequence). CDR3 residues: CASSLSPRLGGSYNEQFF. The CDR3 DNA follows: TGTGCCAGCAGTTTATCCCCGAGACTAGGAGGCAGCTACAATGAGCAGTTCTTC.

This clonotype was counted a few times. The CDR3 region has the DNA TGCAGTGCTAGGGAACATTCGAAGAGCACAGATACGCAGTATTTT. Translation: CSAREHSKSTDTQYF. The chain joins TRBV20-1 to TRBJ2-3; D remains ambiguous. V was shortened by 3 bases and J by 0 bases, with 13 bases between the two germline ends. This CDR3 is built from 15 residues. The V gene's germline CDR1 is DFQATT and CDR2 SNEGSKA (reference sequence).

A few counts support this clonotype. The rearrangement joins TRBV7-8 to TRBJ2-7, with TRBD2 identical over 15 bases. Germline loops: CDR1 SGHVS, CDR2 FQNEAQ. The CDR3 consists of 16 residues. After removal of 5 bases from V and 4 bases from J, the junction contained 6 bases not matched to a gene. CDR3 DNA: TGTGCCAGCAGCCCACGGACTAGCGGGGGGGCGTACGAGCAGTACTTC. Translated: CASSPRTSGGAYEQYF.

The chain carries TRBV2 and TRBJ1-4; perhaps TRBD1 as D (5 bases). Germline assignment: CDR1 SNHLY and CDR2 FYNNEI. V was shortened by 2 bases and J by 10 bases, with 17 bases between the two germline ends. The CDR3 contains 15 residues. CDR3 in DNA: TGTGCCAGCAGTGAAAACCCCCCCTCAGGGCGAAAACTGTTTTTT. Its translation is CASSENPPSGRKLFF.

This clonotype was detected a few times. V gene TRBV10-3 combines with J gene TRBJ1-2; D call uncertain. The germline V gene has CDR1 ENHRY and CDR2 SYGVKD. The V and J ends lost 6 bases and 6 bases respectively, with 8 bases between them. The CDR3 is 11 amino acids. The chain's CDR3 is CAIREVDGYTF. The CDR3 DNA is TGTGCCATCAGGGAAGTGGATGGCTACACCTTC.

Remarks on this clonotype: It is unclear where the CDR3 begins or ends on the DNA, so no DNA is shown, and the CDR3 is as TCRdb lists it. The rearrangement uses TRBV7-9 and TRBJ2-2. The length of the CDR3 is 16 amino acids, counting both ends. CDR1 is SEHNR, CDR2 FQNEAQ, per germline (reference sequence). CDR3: CASSLAAPSDAGAVFF.

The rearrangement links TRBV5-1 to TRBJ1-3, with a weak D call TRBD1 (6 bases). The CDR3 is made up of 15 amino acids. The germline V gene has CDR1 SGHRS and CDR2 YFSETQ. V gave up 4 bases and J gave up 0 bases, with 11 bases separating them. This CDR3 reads CASSPGQFSGNTIYF. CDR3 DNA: TGCGCCAGCAGCCCCGGACAGTTCTCTGGAAACACCATATATTTT.

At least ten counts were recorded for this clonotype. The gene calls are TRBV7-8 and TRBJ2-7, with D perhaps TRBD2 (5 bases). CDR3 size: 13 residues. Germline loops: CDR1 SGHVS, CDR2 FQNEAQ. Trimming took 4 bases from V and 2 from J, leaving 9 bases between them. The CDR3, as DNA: TGTGCCAGCAGCTCGGACGGGACCTACGAGCAGTACTTC. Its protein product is CASSSDGTYEQYF.

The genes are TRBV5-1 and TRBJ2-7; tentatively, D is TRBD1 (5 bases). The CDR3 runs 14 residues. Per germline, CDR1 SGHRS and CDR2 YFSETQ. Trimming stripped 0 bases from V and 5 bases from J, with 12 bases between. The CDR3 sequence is CASSLEGYLNEQYF. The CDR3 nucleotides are TGCGCCAGCAGCTTGGAGGGGTATCTGAACGAGCAGTACTTC.

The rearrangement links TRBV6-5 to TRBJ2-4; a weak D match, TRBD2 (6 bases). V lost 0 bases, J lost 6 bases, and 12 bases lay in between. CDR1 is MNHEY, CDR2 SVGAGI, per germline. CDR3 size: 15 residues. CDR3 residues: CASSYSSGSGNIQYF. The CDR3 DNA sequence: TGTGCCAGCAGTTACTCGTCGGGTAGCGGAAACATTCAGTACTTC.

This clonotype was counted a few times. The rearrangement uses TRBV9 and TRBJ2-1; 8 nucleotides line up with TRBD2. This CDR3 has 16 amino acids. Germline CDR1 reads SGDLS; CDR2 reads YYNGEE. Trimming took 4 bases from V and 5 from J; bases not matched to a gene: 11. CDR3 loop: CASSPKRGLGDNEQFF. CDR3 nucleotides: TGTGCCAGCAGCCCTAAGCGGGGACTAGGAGACAATGAGCAGTTCTTC.

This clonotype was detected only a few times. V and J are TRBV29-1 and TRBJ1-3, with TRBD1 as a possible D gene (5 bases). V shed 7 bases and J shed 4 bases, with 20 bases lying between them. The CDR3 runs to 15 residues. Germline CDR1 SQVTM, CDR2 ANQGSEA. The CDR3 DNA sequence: TGCAGCGGGCGGCTGTCAGGGAACATAGGAAACACCATATATTTT. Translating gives CSGRLSGNIGNTIYF.

DNA for the CDR3: TGTGCCAGCAGTTTAAGGCTCGGGGCTAGCGGGGGAAAGACCCAGTACTTC. Amino acid sequence: CASSLRLGASGGKTQYF. The chain carries TRBV12-3 or TRBV12-4 and TRBJ2-5; TRBD2 matches at 10 bases. This CDR3 has 17 amino acids. J gave up 6 bases and V 2 bases, and 12 bases lay outside the gene matches.

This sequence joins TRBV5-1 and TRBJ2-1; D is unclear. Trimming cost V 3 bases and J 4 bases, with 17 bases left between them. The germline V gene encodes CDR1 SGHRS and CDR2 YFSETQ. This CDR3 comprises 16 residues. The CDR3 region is CASSSKSHIGYNEQFF. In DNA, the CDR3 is TGCGCCAGCAGCTCCAAGTCCCACATAGGGTACAATGAGCAGTTCTTC. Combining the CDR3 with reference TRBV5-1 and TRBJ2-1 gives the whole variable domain KAGVTQTPRYLIKTRGQQVTLSCSPISGHRSVSWYQQTPGQGLQFLFEYFSETQRNKGNFPGRFSGRQFSNSRSEMNVSTLELGDSALYLCASSSKSHIGYNEQFFGPGTRLTVL.

Written as DNA, the CDR3 is TGTGCCAGCAGCGTCGACACAGGTCGAACCTACGAGCAGTACTTC. Its translation: CASSVDTGRTYEQYF. The J gene is TRBJ2-7, the V gene TRBV9; tentative D call: TRBD1 (5 bases). CDR1 and CDR2 from the germline V gene are SGDLS and YYNGEE. Trimming removed 2 bases from V and 2 bases from J, with 14 bases in between. This CDR3 is built from 15 residues.

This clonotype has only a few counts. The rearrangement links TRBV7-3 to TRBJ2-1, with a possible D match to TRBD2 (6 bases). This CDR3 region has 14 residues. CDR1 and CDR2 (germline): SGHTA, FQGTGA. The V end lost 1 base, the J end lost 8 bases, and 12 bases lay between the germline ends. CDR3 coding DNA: TGTGCCAGCAGCTTAAAAACTAGCCCGGATGAGCAGTTCTTC. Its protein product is CASSLKTSPDEQFF.

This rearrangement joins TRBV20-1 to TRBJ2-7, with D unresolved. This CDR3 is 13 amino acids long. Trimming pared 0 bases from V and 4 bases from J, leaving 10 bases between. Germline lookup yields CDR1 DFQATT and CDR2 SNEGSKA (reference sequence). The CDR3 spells CSARDPVRYEQYF. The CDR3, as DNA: TGCAGTGCTAGAGATCCGGTCCGGTACGAGCAGTACTTC.

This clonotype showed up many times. The CDR3 is CASSLASGNTGELFF. The CDR3 region has the DNA TGCGCCAGCAGCTTGGCTAGCGGGAACACCGGGGAGCTGTTTTTT. The chain couples TRBV5-1 to TRBJ2-2; 7 bases fit TRBD2. The CDR3 consists of 15 residues. From germline, CDR1 is SGHRS and CDR2 YFSETQ. Trimming removed 0 bases from V and 1 base from J; junction bases left unmatched: 0.

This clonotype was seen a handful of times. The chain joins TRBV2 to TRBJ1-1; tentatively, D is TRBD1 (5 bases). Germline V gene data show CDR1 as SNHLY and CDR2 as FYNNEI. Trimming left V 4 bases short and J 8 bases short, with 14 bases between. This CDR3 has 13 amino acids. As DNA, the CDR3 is TGTGCCAGCAGTGTCGGAGGGACGCAAGAAGCTTTCTTT. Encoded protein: CASSVGGTQEAFF.

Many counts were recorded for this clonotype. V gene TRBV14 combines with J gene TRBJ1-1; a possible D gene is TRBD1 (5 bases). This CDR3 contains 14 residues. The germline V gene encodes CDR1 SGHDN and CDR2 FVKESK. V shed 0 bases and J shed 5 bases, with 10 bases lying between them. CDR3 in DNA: TGTGCCAGCAGCCAAGAGATCGGGGGAACTGAAGCTTTCTTT. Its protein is CASSQEIGGTEAFF.